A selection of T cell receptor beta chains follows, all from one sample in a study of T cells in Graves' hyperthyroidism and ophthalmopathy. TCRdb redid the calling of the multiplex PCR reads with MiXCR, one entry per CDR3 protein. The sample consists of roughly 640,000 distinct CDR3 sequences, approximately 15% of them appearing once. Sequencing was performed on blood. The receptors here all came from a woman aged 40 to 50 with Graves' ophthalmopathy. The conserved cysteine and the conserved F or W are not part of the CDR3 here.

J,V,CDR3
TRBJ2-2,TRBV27,ASSLAGATTTGELF
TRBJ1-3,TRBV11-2,ASSRQGSTGNTIY
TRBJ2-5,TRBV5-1,ASGAQSIAGGMETQY
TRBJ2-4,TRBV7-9,ASSLPADKNIQY
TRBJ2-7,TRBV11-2,ASSLDWQGAAYEQY
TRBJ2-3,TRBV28,ASSSSRGDTQY
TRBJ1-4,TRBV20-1,SVRGVMYEKLF
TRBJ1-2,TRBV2,ASRAHSLHT
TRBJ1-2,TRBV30,AWSPDRVGGYT
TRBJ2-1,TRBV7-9,ASSLPGTGGGEQF
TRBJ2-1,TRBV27,ASSHRFYNEQF
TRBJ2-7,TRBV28,ASSSQFLAPATYEQY
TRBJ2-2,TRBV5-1,ASSLEGEAGELF
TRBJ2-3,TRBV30,AWNSGQDTDTQY
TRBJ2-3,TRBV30,AWGGTETDTQY
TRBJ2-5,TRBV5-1,ASQASGYQETQY
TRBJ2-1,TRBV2,ASTLQGGGEQF
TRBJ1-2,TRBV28,ASSSSGTGPRGYGYT
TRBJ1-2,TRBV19,ASKPQGPTYYGYT
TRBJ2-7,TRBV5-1,ASRMMTSGSILAYEQY
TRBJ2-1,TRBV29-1,SAGGDRGIVEQF
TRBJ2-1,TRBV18,ASSPLAGENGEQF
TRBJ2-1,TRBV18,ASSTRGGNQYNEQF
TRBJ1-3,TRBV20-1,SARTGGFSGNTIY
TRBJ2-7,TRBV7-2,ASSLGTEQQY
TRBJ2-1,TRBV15,ATSRVPGDKYNEQF
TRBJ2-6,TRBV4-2,ASSQDSVAGANVLT
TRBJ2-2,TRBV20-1,SAPSGALANTGELF
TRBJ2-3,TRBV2,ASSELAGGPADTQY
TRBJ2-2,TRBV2,ASGRTHPNTGELF
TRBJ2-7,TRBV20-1,SARVGSAYEQY
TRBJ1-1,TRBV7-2,ASSHQGLGTEAF
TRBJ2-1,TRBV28,ASSSSGRPGRYNEQF
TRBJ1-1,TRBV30,AWRQGGATEAF
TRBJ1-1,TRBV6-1,ASSEAEVRATEAF
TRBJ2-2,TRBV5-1,ASSWMGGADTGELF
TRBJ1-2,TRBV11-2,ASSLVRRDKNYGYT
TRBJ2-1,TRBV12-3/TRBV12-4,ASSLWTVPSGRFRNEQF
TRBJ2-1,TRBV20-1,SARSLSSSATYNEQF
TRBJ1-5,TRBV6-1,ASSEAPGQGTNQPQH
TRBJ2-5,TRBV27,ASRRAGGGEETQY
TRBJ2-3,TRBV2,ASSEASLADTQY
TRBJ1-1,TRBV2,ASSEDNFAEAF
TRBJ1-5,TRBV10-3,ASDTGGSNQPQH
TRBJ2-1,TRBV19,ASSKAGTYNEQF
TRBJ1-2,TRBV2,ASTGGSTNYGYT
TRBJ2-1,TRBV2,ASSRSGGLYNEQF
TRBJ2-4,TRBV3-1,ATSTGAKNIQY
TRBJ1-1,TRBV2,ARSRGQGTEAF
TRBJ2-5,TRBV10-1,ASSESRQGSQETQY
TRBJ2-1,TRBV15,ATRTNLLGQGYNEQF